The present entry profiles one TCR beta chain with its context. The method was immunoSEQ multiplex PCR; TCRdb's version includes in-frame clones alone and lacks a portion of them. The data show roughly 300,000 clones, with approximately 86% seen just once and roughly 1.2% held by the top ten. The data were obtained in a study of cytomegalovirus exposure and HLA in healthy donors. Germline V gene sequence: CDR1 SEHNR, CDR2 FQNEAQ (reference sequence). CDR3 length: 11 residues. Trimming pared 5 bases from V and 9 bases from J, leaving 8 bases between. The receptor was isolated from a woman in her thirties in good health and CMV-seropositive. The rearrangement joins TRBV7-9 to TRBJ2-1, with D unclear. Sequenced: PBMCs. The CDR3 coding sequence is TGTGCCAGCAGCGGAGTCGGTGAGCAGTTCTTC. The encoded protein is CASSGVGEQFF.